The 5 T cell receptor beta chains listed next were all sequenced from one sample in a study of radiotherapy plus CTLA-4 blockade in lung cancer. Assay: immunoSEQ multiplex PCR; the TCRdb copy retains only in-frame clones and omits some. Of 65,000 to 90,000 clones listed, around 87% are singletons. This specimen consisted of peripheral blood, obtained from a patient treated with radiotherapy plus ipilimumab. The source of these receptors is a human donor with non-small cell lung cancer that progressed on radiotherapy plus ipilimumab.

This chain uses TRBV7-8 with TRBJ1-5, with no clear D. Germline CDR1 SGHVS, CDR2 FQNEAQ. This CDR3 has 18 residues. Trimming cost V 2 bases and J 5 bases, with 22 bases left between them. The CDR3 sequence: CASSLNHLSLIEDQPQHF. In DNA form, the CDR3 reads TGTGCCAGCAGCTTAAACCACCTATCCCTGATAGAGGATCAGCCCCAGCATTTT.

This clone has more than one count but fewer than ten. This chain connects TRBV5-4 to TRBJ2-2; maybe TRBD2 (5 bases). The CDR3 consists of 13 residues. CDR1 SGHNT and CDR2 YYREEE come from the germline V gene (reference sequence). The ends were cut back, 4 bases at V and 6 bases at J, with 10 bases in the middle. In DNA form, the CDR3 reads TGTGCCAGCAGCCCAGAGGGCCCCGGGGAGCTGTTTTTT. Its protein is CASSPEGPGELFF.

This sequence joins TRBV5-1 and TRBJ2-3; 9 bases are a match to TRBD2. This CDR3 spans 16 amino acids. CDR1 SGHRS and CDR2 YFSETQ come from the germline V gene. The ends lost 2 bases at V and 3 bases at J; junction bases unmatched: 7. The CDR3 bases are TGCGCCAGCAGCTTCCGAGCGGGAGGAGGGACAGATACGCAGTATTTT. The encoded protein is CASSFRAGGGTDTQYF.

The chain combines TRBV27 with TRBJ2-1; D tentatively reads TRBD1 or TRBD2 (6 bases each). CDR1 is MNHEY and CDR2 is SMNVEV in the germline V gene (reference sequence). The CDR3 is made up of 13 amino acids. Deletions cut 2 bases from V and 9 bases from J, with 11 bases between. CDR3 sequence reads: CASSLGGLGEQFF. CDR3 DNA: TGTGCCAGCAGTTTAGGGGGGCTGGGTGAGCAGTTCTTC.

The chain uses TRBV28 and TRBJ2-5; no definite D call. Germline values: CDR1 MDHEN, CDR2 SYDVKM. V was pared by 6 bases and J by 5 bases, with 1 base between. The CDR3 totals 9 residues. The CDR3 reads CASRETQYF. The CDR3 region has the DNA TGTGCCAGCAGGGAGACCCAGTACTTC. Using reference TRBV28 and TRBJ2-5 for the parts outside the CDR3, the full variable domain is DVKVTQSSRYLVKRTGEKVFLECVQDMDHENMFWYRQDPGLGLRLIYFSYDVKMKEKGDIPEGYSVSREKKERFSLILESASTNQTSMYLCASRETQYFGPGTRLLVL.